This TCR beta chain was recovered during a study of glioma-infiltrating T cells after dendritic cell vaccination (dated by TCRdb to 2016 to 2017). Study-level background: The cohort comprised approximately 15 glioblastoma patients from Phase I and II dendritic cell vaccination trials, 9 newly diagnosed and 6 with recurrent disease. Autologous tumor lysate-pulsed dendritic cell vaccination was administered to the patients between the early 2000s and the early 2010s. To make the vaccine, monocyte-derived dendritic cells were cultured for 7 to 8 days with IL-4 and GM-CSF and then pulsed overnight with autologous tumor lysate. Three intradermal dendritic cell vaccine injections were administered to patients at biweekly intervals in the arm below the axilla. Deep sequencing of TCR beta CDR3 regions was used to quantify tumor-infiltrating lymphocyte content and compare tumor and blood repertoires in dendritic cell-vaccinated glioblastoma patients. Survival after dendritic cell vaccination was correlated with TCR sequencing metrics, such as TIL content and the overlap between tumor and blood repertoires. The paper as a whole reports these results and caveats: After dendritic cell vaccination, a higher estimated pretreatment TIL content predicted longer time to progression and longer overall survival. The TCR overlap response model with three groups was called speculative and said to need prospective validation. No direct relationship between TCR clonality and survival was found, suggesting a diverse polyclonal response may matter. The cohort was small and heterogeneous, only a few patients had full blood and tumor sets, and even fewer had initial-recurrent tumor pairs.

What the time point label conveys for this sample: after dendritic cell vaccination, including at tumor progression/relapse. Patients were selected on the basis of adequate residual fresh-frozen tumor tissue and more than two years of available survival data. Although molecular status otherwise differed among the glioblastoma patients, no patient had an isocitrate dehydrogenase mutation. PBMC were collected before vaccination, two weeks after the third vaccination, and at tumor progression if progression occurred. The Qiagen DNeasy Blood extraction Kit was used for extraction of genomic DNA. The CDR3 spans 15 residues, from the cysteine through the phenylalanine. The sequence is cut down to CDR3 DNA, 45 bases in frame from base 1. CDR1 and CDR2, looked up from the germline V gene, are KGHSH and LQKENI. V was cut back by 3 bases and J by 2 bases, leaving a gap of 11 bases between them. Using the immunoSEQ assay, TCRB CDR3 regions were amplified from roughly 1.8 micrograms of genomic DNA, or from all available DNA when less than that was on hand. For multiplex PCR, 60 forward primers for TCR V beta segments and 13 reverse primers for J beta segments were used. To estimate reads per starting template, synthetic control templates were spiked into each sample at limiting dilution. The Illumina HiSeq System generated 87 bp sequencing reads. Per the authors' processing: PCR and sequencing errors were removed by a nearest neighbor algorithm that merged closely related sequences. TCR overlap was defined as the percentage of unique tumor TCR beta sequences that were also present in the same patient's peripheral blood. The clones in this table, taken by TCRdb from immuneACCESS, are in-frame only. Not every clone is retained; where verified, under half of the shortfall comes from an unresolved V gene, and the cause of the rest is unknown. D and trimming were read from the DNA, whereas the V and J calls and clone size are those reported in that table. In this sample the table shows more than 55,000 clones, roughly 84% of which occur a single time. The top ten constitute around 8.5% of the sample.

Comment on this clone: Which antigen it targets is not known. Qualities for individual bases were not recorded, and no much larger clone is one base off.

The receptor was derived from a human donor with glioblastoma. The sequence joins TRBV18 to TRBJ1-5, with TRBD1 perhaps the D gene, on 6 matching bases. Sequenced material: blood, taken after dendritic cell vaccination. The CDR3: CASSPLGGGNQPQHF. The nucleotides are TGTGCCAGCTCACCGCTAGGGGGTGGCAATCAGCCCCAGCATTTT.